These 8 T cell receptor beta chains came from one sample sequenced in a study of patients and donors after allogeneic stem cell transplantation. A single record per CDR3 protein comes from TCRdb applying MiXCR to the RT-PCR reads. This repertoire shows about 960,000 distinct CDR3 sequences, approximately 19% found once; its top ten account for roughly 6.4%. The sequencing sample was made of blood, either unsorted or a sorted T cell fraction (not recorded which). All receptors derive from a human donor who was either an allogeneic HSCT recipient or a stem cell or donor lymphocyte infusion donor (not recorded which). It is not recorded whose cells these are; they may come from a transplant donor.

The count of this clonotype is one. The CDR3, as DNA: TGTGCCACCAGTGAAACGACAGGGGGGGGGAGCCAAGAGACCCAGTACTTC. Its translation is CATSETTGGGSQETQYF. The rearrangement uses TRBV24-1 and TRBJ2-5; 9 bases agree with TRBD1. Trimming took 4 bases from V and 1 from J; bases not matched to a gene: 9. This CDR3 spans 17 amino acids. The V gene's germline CDR1 is KGHDR and CDR2 SFDVKD.

The chain links TRBV18 to TRBJ2-7; D call uncertain. CDR1 and CDR2 (germline): KGHSH, LQKENI. V lost 6 bases to trimming and J lost 2 bases, with 17 bases between them. This CDR3 region has 15 residues. CDR3 region: CASSSTAGSTYEQYF. CDR3 in DNA: TGTGCCAGCTCTTCAACTGCAGGTTCCACCTACGAGCAGTACTTC.

The V and J genes are TRBV7-2 and TRBJ2-3; 8 positions match TRBD2. This CDR3 is 16 amino acids long. V lost 1 base and J lost 7; bases outside the gene matches: 10. Germline CDR1 and CDR2: SGHTA and FQGNSA. The CDR3 DNA sequence: TGTGCCAGCAGCTTAGTTTCCGGGGGGGCCATTAATACGCAGTATTTT. Amino acids: CASSLVSGGAINTQYF.

In this sample, this clonotype turned up a few times. The chain has TRBV4-1 and TRBJ2-1, with TRBD2 as a possible D gene (6 bases). Germline V gives CDR1 MGHRA, CDR2 YSYEKL. Trimming cost V 1 base and J 5 bases, with 21 bases left between them. The CDR3 sequence is 18 residues long. CDR3: CASSQGRGGRDIHNEQFF. The CDR3 DNA reads as TGCGCCAGCAGCCAAGGAAGGGGAGGAAGAGACATTCACAATGAGCAGTTCTTC.

The chain carries TRBV6-5 and TRBJ2-4; 7 bases line up with TRBD1. The J segment lost 0 bases and the V segment lost 0 bases, leaving 8 bases of the junction unmatched. Germline V lookup: CDR1 MNHEY, CDR2 SVGAGI. The length of the CDR3 is 18 residues. CDR3 region: CASSYSRRTGIAKNIQYF. CDR3 DNA sequence: TGTGCCAGCAGTTACTCGAGAAGGACAGGAATAGCCAAAAACATTCAGTACTTC.

This clonotype was counted ten times or more. The CDR3 loop reads CASSLTGTSGGVETQYF. The DNA for the CDR3 is TGTGCCAGCAGTCTCACCGGGACTAGCGGGGGAGTTGAGACCCAGTACTTC. The rearrangement joins TRBV12-3 or TRBV12-4 to TRBJ2-5; 14 bases are shared with TRBD2. The CDR3 is 17 residues long. V was pared by 5 bases and J by 5 bases, with 10 bases of the junction left unmatched.

The chain is built from TRBV4-1 and TRBJ2-7, with D possibly being TRBD2 (5 bases). Germline V gene sequence: CDR1 MGHRA, CDR2 YSYEKL. The CDR3 contains 15 residues. V was pared by 0 bases and J by 4 bases, with 13 bases between. CDR3 coding DNA: TGCGCCAGCAGCCAAGAATCGAGCGGTCCATACGAGCAGTACTTC. Its translation is CASSQESSGPYEQYF.

This clonotype was seen once. The chain couples TRBV4-3 to TRBJ2-3, with 11 bases lining up with TRBD2. With V trimmed by 0 bases and J by 4 bases, 12 bases remained unmatched. This CDR3 region has 19 residues. CDR1 and CDR2 from the germline V gene are LGHNA and YSLEER. Written as DNA, the CDR3 is TGCGCCAGCAGCCAAGATCTCGCTAGCGGGGGGCCAAGCTCAGATACGCAGTATTTT. It yields the protein CASSQDLASGGPSSDTQYF.